Listed here are 22 T cell receptor beta chains from one sample, sequenced in a study of OX40 agonist ivuxolimab in advanced cancers. Profiled with immunoSEQ multiplex PCR; TCRdb holds only in-frame clones, not every one. Of about 89,000 clones in the sample, around 90% are singletons; the top ten hold about 0.7%. Sequenced here: CD4+ or CD8+ T cells sorted from blood, sampled in a trial of the OX40 agonist ivuxolimab. The receptors originated from an adult with an advanced solid tumor such as melanoma, head and neck, liver or kidney cancer.

This clone was detected only once. The chain joins TRBV10-1 to TRBJ2-5, with D tentatively TRBD2 (6 bases). This CDR3 spans 15 amino acids. V was clipped by 1 base and J by 1 base, with 10 bases between them. Germline-derived CDR1 and CDR2 are WNHNN and SYGVQD (reference sequence). CDR3 in amino acids: CASSELLAIQETQYF. CDR3 nucleotides: TGCGCCAGCAGTGAGTTACTAGCAATCCAAGAGACCCAGTACTTC.

The chain uses TRBV19 and TRBJ1-1; TRBD1 matches at 8 bases. The V segment lost 5 bases and the J segment 5 bases; nucleotides outside the gene matches: 7. This CDR3 has 14 amino acids. In germline, CDR1 is LNHDA, CDR2 SQIVND (reference sequence). For the CDR3, the DNA is TGTGCCAGTAGTCTTGGACAGGGAATGACTGAAGCTTTCTTT. It encodes CASSLGQGMTEAFF. Based on the CDR3 plus reference TRBV19 and TRBJ1-1, the full variable domain is DGGITQSPKYLFRKEGQNVTLSCEQNLNHDAMYWYRQDPGQGLRLIYYSQIVNDFQKGDIAEGYSVSREKKESFPLTVTSAQKNPTAFYLCASSLGQGMTEAFFGQGTRLTVV.

This clone was seen a few times. This chain links TRBV6-6 with TRBJ2-4; no clear D. Trimming took 2 bases from V and 6 from J, leaving 11 bases between them. Germline lookup yields CDR1 MNHNY and CDR2 SVGAGI (reference sequence). The CDR3 loop spans 14 amino acids. For the CDR3, the DNA is TGTGCCAGCAGTTACGGCTTCCAGATAAACATTCAGTACTTC. Its translation: CASSYGFQINIQYF.

The J gene is TRBJ1-5, the V gene TRBV19, with TRBD1 matching over 10 bases. Looked up from germline, CDR1 is LNHDA and CDR2 is SQIVND (reference sequence). V lost 7 bases and J lost 9; bases outside the gene matches: 12. There are 15 residues in the CDR3. CDR3 sequence reads: CASTGTGAGGSPQHF. In DNA, the CDR3 is TGTGCCAGTACCGGGACAGGGGCGGGCGGTTCGCCCCAGCATTTT.

The CDR3 is CASSRPGAYGYTF. In nucleotides, the CDR3 is TGTGCCAGCAGCAGGCCCGGGGCCTATGGCTACACCTTC. The chain joins TRBV25-1 to TRBJ1-2, with D perhaps matching TRBD1 (5 bases). The CDR3 length is 13 residues. CDR1 is MGHDK and CDR2 is SYGVNS in the germline V gene. V was cut by 6 bases and J by 4 bases, with 12 bases left in between.

The V and J genes are TRBV27 and TRBJ2-2; D perhaps matches TRBD2 (6 bases). CDR1 MNHEY and CDR2 SMNVEV come from the germline V gene (reference sequence). CDR3 length equals 14 residues. V was cut by 5 bases and J by 6 bases, with 13 bases left in between. In DNA, the CDR3 is TGTGCCAGCAGTCCTTCTAGCGTACCCGGGGAGCTGTTTTTT. This translates into CASSPSSVPGELFF.

The V call is TRBV29-1, the J call TRBJ2-7, with 7 bases lining up with TRBD2. This CDR3 has 16 residues. The trim removed 3 bases at V and 3 bases at J, leaving 14 bases unmatched. CDR1 and CDR2 from the germline V gene are SQVTM and ANQGSEA. This chain's CDR3 is CSVDARGRGSVYEQYF. For the CDR3, the DNA is TGCAGCGTTGACGCCCGGGGGAGGGGTAGCGTCTACGAGCAGTACTTC.

This sequence joins TRBV7-9 and TRBJ2-3; the match to TRBD1 covers 10 bases. The CDR3 covers 15 residues. Germline CDR1 is SEHNR and CDR2 is FQNEAQ (reference sequence). V lost 4 bases, J lost 5 bases, and 6 bases stayed unmatched. This chain's CDR3 is CASSSRQGAGDTQYF. Written as DNA, the CDR3 is TGTGCCAGCAGCTCAAGACAGGGGGCAGGAGATACGCAGTATTTT.

The chain links TRBV7-7 to TRBJ2-7; the D gene is possibly TRBD1 (6 bases). CDR1 is SSHAT, CDR2 FNYEAQ, per germline (reference sequence). CDR3 size: 14 residues. The germline V and J ends were trimmed by 5 bases and 2 bases, with 13 bases remaining between them. The CDR3 region is CASSRNRDAYEQYF. CDR3 DNA sequence: TGTGCCAGCAGCCGGAACAGGGACGCCTACGAGCAGTACTTC.

V and J are TRBV7-7 and TRBJ2-6; 11 bases agree with TRBD1. From germline, CDR1 is SSHAT and CDR2 FNYEAQ (reference sequence). CDR3 length equals 17 residues. V dropped 5 bases and J dropped 2; count of bases not matched to a gene: 5. The CDR3 bases are TGTGCCAGCAGCGCTGGACAGGGGGCGCCTGGGGCCAACGTCCTGACTTTC. This encodes CASSAGQGAPGANVLTF. Full variable domain (outside the CDR3, taken from reference TRBV7-7 and TRBJ2-6): GAGVSQSPRYKVTKRGQDVTLRCDPISSHATLYWYQQALGQGPEFLTYFNYEAQPDKSGLPSDRFSAERPEGSISTLTIQRTEQRDSAMYRCASSAGQGAPGANVLTFGAGSRLTVL.

The chain recombines TRBV30 with TRBJ2-3; no clear D gene. V lost 5 bases, J lost 6 bases, and 15 bases lay in between. CDR1 GTSNPN and CDR2 SVGIG come from the germline V gene (reference sequence). The CDR3 sequence is 13 residues long. As DNA, the CDR3 is TGTGCCTGGCCCGAGCATCCCGGGGATACGCAGTATTTT. This translates into CAWPEHPGDTQYF.

This clone was found once. The junction departs from the called germline gene at one end, perhaps through a read error. This chain connects TRBV7-2 to TRBJ2-5; TRBD2 agrees at 8 bases. The CDR3 is made up of 14 amino acids. Germline V gene data show CDR1 as SGHTA and CDR2 as FQGNSA. CDR3 bases: TGTGCCAGCACCTTAGAACTAGCGGAAGAGACCCAGTACTTC. It yields the protein CASTLELAEETQYF.

The V call is TRBV6-5, the J call TRBJ2-2; no clear D gene. Germline CDR1 MNHEY, CDR2 SVGAGI. The CDR3 extends over 14 amino acids. V was clipped by 6 bases and J by 1 base, with 9 bases between them. The CDR3: CASRAHENTGELFF. CDR3 nucleotide sequence: TGTGCCAGCAGGGCCCACGAGAACACCGGGGAGCTGTTTTTT.

The chain carries TRBV5-5 and TRBJ2-3; perhaps TRBD2 as D (5 bases). V was shortened by 3 bases and J by 2 bases, with 10 bases between the two germline ends. The CDR3 is 14 residues long. Germline lookup yields CDR1 SGHKS and CDR2 YYEKEE (reference sequence). This chain's CDR3 is CASSSGVVTDTQYF. The CDR3 region has the DNA TGTGCCAGCAGCTCCGGGGTGGTCACAGATACGCAGTATTTT.

The V and J genes are TRBV30 and TRBJ2-1; tentative D call: TRBD2 (6 bases). V was shortened by 3 bases and J by 4 bases, with 10 bases between the two germline ends. The CDR3 covers 13 residues. CDR1 and CDR2 from the germline V gene are GTSNPN and SVGIG (reference sequence). The CDR3 DNA follows: TGTGCCTGGAGCGCAGGGACTTACAATGAGCAGTTCTTC. Its translation is CAWSAGTYNEQFF. Using reference TRBV30 and TRBJ2-1 for the parts outside the CDR3, the full variable domain is SQTIHQWPATLVQPVGSPLSLECTVEGTSNPNLYWYRQAAGRGLQLLFYSVGIGQISSEVPQNLSASRPQDRQFILSSKKLLLSDSGFYLCAWSAGTYNEQFFGPGTRLTVL.

V usage is TRBV19 and J usage is TRBJ1-5; TRBD1 is a possible D gene (6 bases). There are 13 residues in the CDR3. Trimming stripped 4 bases from V and 7 bases from J, with 11 bases between. Per the germline V gene, CDR1 is LNHDA and CDR2 is SQIVND (reference sequence). CDR3 residues: CASSSEGVQPQHF. The CDR3 coding sequence is TGTGCCAGTAGTAGTGAGGGGGTGCAGCCCCAGCATTTT.

The chain employs TRBV27 and TRBJ2-7; D may be TRBD1 (5 bases). Germline V CDR1 and CDR2: MNHEY, SMNVEV (reference sequence). V was shortened by 3 bases and J by 3 bases, with 12 bases between the two germline ends. The CDR3 consists of 14 residues. The CDR3 DNA is TGTGCCAGCAGTTTTTGGGGCGGCAGCTACGAGCAGTACTTC. It is translated as CASSFWGGSYEQYF.

V and J are TRBV6-1 and TRBJ2-3; perhaps D is TRBD1 or TRBD2 (6 bases each). Germline V lookup: CDR1 MNHNS, CDR2 SASEGT. The V gene lost 6 bases and the J gene lost 4 bases, with 14 bases spanning the gap. This CDR3 has 14 residues. The DNA of the CDR3 is TGTGCCAGCAGCCCCGGAGGGGGATCAGATACGCAGTATTTT. This codes for CASSPGGGSDTQYF.

This chain links TRBV6-1 with TRBJ2-3, with 7 bases that match TRBD2. The junction had 5 bases not matched to a gene; V was cut back by 7 bases and J by 1 base. From germline, CDR1 is MNHNS and CDR2 SASEGT. This CDR3 region has 14 residues. The CDR3 DNA reads TGTGCCAGCACGCTCACTAGCGGCACAGATACGCAGTATTTT. It yields the protein CASTLTSGTDTQYF.

CDR3 sequence (DNA): TGTGCCAGTAGTAACGGACGGGGGAGGAATGAAAAACTGTTTTTT. It specifies CASSNGRGRNEKLFF. The chain carries TRBV19 and TRBJ1-4; TRBD1 might be the D (5 bases). CDR1 and CDR2 (germline): LNHDA, SQIVND (reference sequence). The CDR3 has 15 residues. Trimming removed 4 bases at V and 5 bases at J, with 14 bases between. Complete variable domain (other parts from reference TRBV19 and TRBJ1-4): DGGITQSPKYLFRKEGQNVTLSCEQNLNHDAMYWYRQDPGQGLRLIYYSQIVNDFQKGDIAEGYSVSREKKESFPLTVTSAQKNPTAFYLCASSNGRGRNEKLFFGSGTQLSVL.

The chain employs TRBV11-2 and TRBJ2-7, with 12 bases that match TRBD2. The germline V gene has CDR1 SGHAT and CDR2 FQNNGV. The CDR3 sequence is 16 residues long. V was pared by 6 bases and J by 5 bases, with 11 bases of the junction left unmatched. CDR3 residues: CASSSVTSGSLHEQYF. DNA for the CDR3: TGTGCCAGCAGTTCAGTGACTAGCGGGAGTCTCCACGAGCAGTACTTC.

The CDR3 reads CASSLAGTNQETQYF. Written as DNA, the CDR3 is TGTGCCAGCAGCTTAGCAGGGACTAACCAAGAGACCCAGTACTTC. V and J are TRBV7-9 and TRBJ2-5; 7 bases align to TRBD2. This CDR3 comprises 15 residues. V lost 0 bases to trimming and J lost 0 bases; unmatched junction nucleotides: 1. CDR1 SEHNR and CDR2 FQNEAQ come from the germline V gene (reference sequence).